This T cell receptor beta chain was observed in a study of CD8 T cells in Susac syndrome (dated by TCRdb to between 2017 and 2020). Looking at the study overall: Among the sequenced Susac syndrome patients, over five had clinically active disease and about eight were in clinical remission. At blood withdrawal, Susac syndrome patients were therapy-naive, treated with corticosteroids (with IVIg additionally given to some), or treated with IVIg alone. Whether CD8+ T cell activation and differentiation in Susac syndrome was antigen driven was tested using repertoire sequencing. CD8+ T cell repertoire clonality was compared between 11 to 12 healthy donors, roughly 14 Susac syndrome patients and around 15 multiple sclerosis patients.

What the research found in general, with its limitations: CD8+ repertoires in Susac syndrome showed clonal expansion, which was highest in CD8+ TEMRA cells and was greater in clinically active patients than in remitting patients. The number of individuals in the TCR sequencing and HLA analysis was acknowledged as relatively small. Approximately 15 Susac-specific public clones were identified in the total CD8+ repertoire, and five Susac-specific public clones were identified in the CD8+ TEMRA repertoire.

RNA was extracted with the RNeasy kit and about 0.45 to 1 ug was reverse transcribed using random hexamers. TCR beta CDR3 regions were amplified with the immunoSEQ multiplex PCR assay covering 54 Vbeta and 13 Jbeta segments. Bias from PCR amplification was corrected by using a synthetic template baseline for primer optimization and for computational correction. As for the authors' bioinformatics: Reads were annotated to V, D and J genes according to IMGT and were analyzed with immunoSEQ Analyzer, with only productive sequences retained. Clonality was computed as one minus Shannon entropy normalized by log2 of the number of productive unique sequences. Public and private clones were assessed among the 100 most prevalent clones of each patient and control. A clone was defined as Susac-specific if it was absent from the healthy and MS cohorts, from 1052 published viral clones and from other ImmuneACCESS disease sequences. Through fastp at Q25 and MiXCR, TCRdb rebuilt clones from the public reads, retaining in-frame beta chains. Each entry is one CDR3 protein sequence, shown with its most common DNA and genes. The V and J calls and clone size are TCRdb's, not the authors'. This sample holds roughly 89,000 distinct CDR3 sequences; about 95% were observed only once. About 0.65% of the sample goes to the ten largest clones.

Comment on this clonotype: What antigen it recognizes has not been identified. No base quality values were provided; no much bigger clone lies one nucleotide off.

Peripheral blood CD8+ and CD4+ T cells from healthy donors, Susac syndrome patients and multiple sclerosis patients were profiled using high-throughput TCR beta sequencing. The Susac syndrome patients fulfilled recently defined diagnostic criteria for either definite or probable disease. Bulk CD8+ and CD4+ T cells were purified by magnetic negative isolation, whereas CD8+ TEMRA cells were enriched by FACS. Blood was collected in EDTA tubes and processed within 24 hours, with PBMCs isolated through density gradient centrifugation. PBMCs intended for TCR sequencing were cryopreserved in liquid nitrogen and were subsequently thawed in a 37 degrees C water bath. The sorted or isolated CD4+, CD8+ and CD8+ TEMRA cells reached a purity of at least 90%. Counted from cysteine to phenylalanine, this CDR3 has 15 amino acids. The CDR3 DNA has 45 bases and is translated from base 1. The V end loses 7 bases and the J end loses 3 bases, and a stretch of 18 bases separates them. Sequences MDHEN (CDR1) and SYDVKM (CDR2) are obtained from the germline V gene.

Sequences were obtained from CD8+ T cells from PBMCs. The clonotype was recovered from a human donor with Susac syndrome. The V gene is TRBV28 and the J gene is TRBJ1-2; perhaps TRBD1 is the D gene, with 6 bases matching. The nucleotides are TGTGCCAGCACCAATGGGGGGGGGCGAGACTATGGCTACACCTTC. Its protein is CASTNGGGRDYGYTF.